This T cell receptor (beta chain) is from a study of cytomegalovirus exposure and HLA in healthy donors (dated by TCRdb to about 2017). Describing the broader study: The 666 repertoires of the first cohort and the approximately 130 validation repertoires were produced on the same platform, according to a later analysis. In addition to the first cohort of roughly 670 subjects, a separate validation cohort of about 120 different subjects was used. The study aimed to test whether signatures of past pathogen exposure could be identified by cataloging public T cell receptors. To predict cytomegalovirus infection status, the study combined high-throughput TCR immunosequencing, statistical association of individual TCRs with disease status, and machine learning. Beyond this particular receptor, the publication reports: The classifier was reported to diagnose cytomegalovirus status with high specificity and sensitivity in both the original and validation cohorts. The authors suggested that the approach could potentially be generalized to other disease states and immunological phenotypes. Three of the identified cytomegalovirus-associated TCR beta chains were confirmed in vitro to be specific for cytomegalovirus antigens. In the study, 150 to 200 TCR beta chains were listed as associated with cytomegalovirus. While some public TCRs were present in many individuals, most TCR sequences turned up only very rarely across donors. Of the cluster scores, roughly 93% were above 0 in a later analysis, which found that TCRs clustered in the first cohort also tended to co-occur in the 120 or so validation repertoires. All 120 or so repertoires were used to score co-occurrence in the validation cohort in a later analysis, because that analysis had no HLA typing for the cohort.

The receptor library was made with the immunoSEQ multiplex PCR assay. In the original analysis: A statistical classification framework was built for diagnosing cytomegalovirus status from the catalog of TCR beta chain sequences. Drawn from immuneACCESS, this table holds only the in-frame rearrangements with V and J called that TCRdb kept. Clones are partly lost; checked studies trace under half to an unresolved V gene and leave the rest unexplained. V, J and clone size derive from that table, while D and trimming were established from the DNA sequence. In all, the sample holds a few hundred thousand clones, and 90% of those were seen once. In total, the top ten clones hold 0.37% of the sample. Looking up the germline V gene yields CDR1 SGHVS and CDR2 FNYEAQ. The CDR3 starts with the cysteine, ends with the phenylalanine, and has 15 residues. Just the 45-base CDR3 DNA is kept, in frame starting at base 1. Trimmed from V: 5 bases; trimmed from J: 6 bases; junction bases lacking a gene match: 7.

Donors formed part of the validation cohort, which comprised approximately 130 subjects and was distinct from the first cohort of 670 or so subjects. Concerning this clone itself: Its antigen is currently not known. There are no base qualities to consult, and no much larger clone falls within one base.

The sequencing input was PBMCs. This chain joins TRBV7-6 to TRBJ2-1; 10 central bases correspond to TRBD2. The clonotype originates from a woman younger than 30 in good health and CMV-seronegative. The CDR3 here reads CASSRLAGVTNEQFF. The DNA sequence is given as TGTGCCAGCAGCAGGCTAGCGGGGGTTACCAATGAGCAGTTCTTC.